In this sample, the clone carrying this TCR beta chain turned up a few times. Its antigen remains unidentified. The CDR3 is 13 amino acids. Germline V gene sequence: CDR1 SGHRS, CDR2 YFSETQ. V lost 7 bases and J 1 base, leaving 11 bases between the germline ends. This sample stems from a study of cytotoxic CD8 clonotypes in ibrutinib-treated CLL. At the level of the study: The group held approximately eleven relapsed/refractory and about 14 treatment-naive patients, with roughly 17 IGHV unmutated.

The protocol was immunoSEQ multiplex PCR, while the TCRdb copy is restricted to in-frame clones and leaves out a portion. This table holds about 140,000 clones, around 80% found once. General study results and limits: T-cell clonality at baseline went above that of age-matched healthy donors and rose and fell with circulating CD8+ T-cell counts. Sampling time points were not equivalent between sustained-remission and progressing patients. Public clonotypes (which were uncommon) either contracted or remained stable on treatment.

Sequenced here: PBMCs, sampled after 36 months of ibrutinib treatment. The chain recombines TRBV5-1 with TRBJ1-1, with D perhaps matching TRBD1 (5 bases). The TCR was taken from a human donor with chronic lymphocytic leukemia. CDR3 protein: CASRWGQNTEAFF. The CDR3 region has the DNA TGCGCCAGCCGTTGGGGCCAGAACACTGAAGCTTTCTTT.